Listed here are 29 T cell receptor beta chains from one sample, sequenced in a study of blood T cell repertoires in COVID-19. Sequenced by immunoSEQ multiplex PCR; TCRdb stores in-frame clones only, minus some. The data show 55,000 to 95,000 clones, roughly 80% seen once. Input material: peripheral blood. Receptor source: a woman aged 55-70 years with acute or convalescent COVID-19.

The V call is TRBV19, the J call TRBJ1-2, with D unresolved. This CDR3 has 13 residues. The V end lost 2 bases, the J end lost 2 bases, and 6 bases lay between the germline ends. Germline V gene data show CDR1 as LNHDA and CDR2 as SQIVND (reference sequence). CDR3 loop: CASSITTNYGYTF. CDR3 coding DNA: TGTGCCAGTAGTATAACGACAAACTATGGCTACACCTTC.

The rearrangement joins TRBV18 to TRBJ2-3, with D perhaps TRBD2 (5 bases). V lost 3 bases and J lost 2, with 12 bases in between. This CDR3 comprises 15 residues. Germline V lookup: CDR1 KGHSH, CDR2 LQKENI. CDR3 nucleotide sequence: TGTGCCAGCTCACCCAGCGGATCAGACACAGATACGCAGTATTTT. Amino acid sequence: CASSPSGSDTDTQYF.

The gene calls are TRBV27 and TRBJ2-7, with D perhaps matching TRBD1 (5 bases). The CDR3 has 15 amino acids. The V end was cut by 5 bases, the J end by 0 bases, with 14 bases between. The V gene's germline CDR1 is MNHEY and CDR2 SMNVEV (reference sequence). The CDR3 region is CASSPSTENSYEQYF. The CDR3 DNA is TGTGCCAGCAGTCCCTCGACAGAGAACTCCTACGAGCAGTACTTC.

The sample holds a few counts of this clone. DNA of the CDR3: TGTGCCAGCTCACCACAAAGCCTCTTGAACACCGGGGAGCTGTTTTTT. Its protein product is CASSPQSLLNTGELFF. The V gene is TRBV18, the J gene TRBJ2-2, with no clear D. V was pared by 1 base and J by 1 base, with 10 bases between. Looked up from germline, CDR1 is KGHSH and CDR2 is LQKENI. The CDR3 sequence is 16 residues long.

The V and J genes are TRBV5-1 and TRBJ2-5; D remains ambiguous. The germline CDR1 and CDR2 sequences are SGHRS and YFSETQ. V lost 4 bases and J 4 bases, leaving 11 bases between the germline ends. This CDR3 contains 13 residues. This CDR3 reads CASSPDSLETQYF. In DNA, the CDR3 is TGCGCCAGCAGCCCCGACTCTTTAGAGACCCAGTACTTC.

In this sample, this clone turned up once. J is TRBJ2-3 and V is TRBV3-1 (or the pseudogene TRBV3-2); D might be TRBD1 (5 bases). From germline, CDR1 is LGHDT and CDR2 YNNKEL (reference sequence). V was cut by 1 base and J by 10 bases, with 6 bases left in between. The length of the CDR3 is 11 residues. DNA of the CDR3: TGTGCCAGCAGCCAAGGGGGCTCGCAGTATTTT. Encoded protein: CASSQGGSQYF.

This chain links TRBV5-1 with TRBJ2-1; 9 bases align to TRBD2. CDR3 size: 17 residues. The germline gives CDR1 SGHRS, CDR2 YFSETQ. The V and J ends lost 3 bases and 8 bases, in that order; junction bases with no gene match: 15. CDR3 nucleotide sequence: TGCGCCAGCAGCTCCGAAGGGGGCGGGAGGGCCTTCTATGAGCAGTTCTTC. The encoded protein is CASSSEGGGRAFYEQFF.

This clone was detected only once. The chain combines TRBV5-6 with TRBJ1-1; tentatively, D is TRBD1 (6 bases). From germline, CDR1 is SGHDT and CDR2 YYEEEE. Deletions cut 0 bases from V and 1 base from J, with 10 bases between. The CDR3 totals 15 residues. The CDR3 DNA sequence: TGTGCCAGCAGCTTGGGAGCAGGGGCGAACACTGAAGCTTTCTTT. Amino acids: CASSLGAGANTEAFF.

The chain uses TRBV7-9 and TRBJ2-5; the D is unclear. Germline CDR1 is SEHNR and CDR2 is FQNEAQ (reference sequence). CDR3 length: 13 residues. Trimming cost V 5 bases and J 1 base, with 8 bases left between them. The CDR3 bases are TGTGCCAGCAGCCGGGTCCTCCAAGAGACCCAGTACTTC. Translation gives CASSRVLQETQYF.

The V call is TRBV5-1, the J call TRBJ1-4, with D hard to call. V lost 4 bases and J lost 3, with 13 bases in between. This CDR3 spans 15 amino acids. CDR1 is SGHRS and CDR2 is YFSETQ in the germline V gene. The CDR3 sequence is CASSPGGDSNEKLFF. CDR3 in DNA: TGCGCCAGCAGCCCTGGCGGGGATTCTAATGAAAAACTGTTTTTT.

The genes are TRBV2 and TRBJ2-3, with 9 bases lining up with TRBD2. This CDR3 spans 16 amino acids. J gave up 6 bases and V 5 bases, and 12 bases lay outside the gene matches. Per the germline V gene, CDR1 is SNHLY and CDR2 is FYNNEI. CDR3: CASSQSFAGGRDTQYF. The CDR3 nucleotides are TGTGCCAGCAGTCAATCCTTTGCGGGGGGGAGGGATACGCAGTATTTT.

This chain links TRBV7-9 with TRBJ1-1, with TRBD1 matching over 11 bases. V dropped 5 bases and J dropped 8; count of bases not matched to a gene: 7. The germline V gene has CDR1 SEHNR and CDR2 FQNEAQ (reference sequence). CDR3 length equals 14 residues. DNA for the CDR3: TGTGCCAGCAGCCGGACAGGGGGCTTAACGGAAGCTTTCTTT. Residues: CASSRTGGLTEAFF.

The V and J genes are TRBV5-1 and TRBJ1-2; D is uncertain. Germline values: CDR1 SGHRS, CDR2 YFSETQ. The germline V and J ends were trimmed by 2 bases and 8 bases, with 25 bases remaining between them. The CDR3 has 17 residues. The CDR3 here is CASSLSGSEGSVSGYTF. DNA for the CDR3: TGCGCCAGCAGCTTAAGTGGAAGTGAGGGATCGGTATCAGGCTACACCTTC.

V gene TRBV19 combines with J gene TRBJ1-1; 9 nucleotides agree with TRBD1. The CDR3 spans 17 residues. Trimming at V came to 1 base and at J to 6 bases, leaving 12 bases not matched to a gene. Germline CDR1 and CDR2: LNHDA and SQIVND (reference sequence). CDR3 in DNA: TGTGCCAGTAGTATAGGCTGGGGACAGGGTTACTTCTCTGAAGCTTTCTTT. The encoded protein is CASSIGWGQGYFSEAFF.

This clone was detected a few times. The chain links TRBV3-1 (or the pseudogene TRBV3-2) to TRBJ2-4; TRBD1 matches 7 bases. The length of the CDR3 is 14 residues. The V segment lost 5 bases and the J segment 4 bases; nucleotides outside the gene matches: 5. Germline CDR1 and CDR2: LGHDT and YNNKEL (reference sequence). This chain's CDR3 is CASSDRDRKNIQYF. DNA of the CDR3: TGTGCCAGCAGCGACCGGGACAGAAAAAACATTCAGTACTTC.

The table lists this clone with a few counts. This sequence joins TRBV12-3 or TRBV12-4 and TRBJ1-5; D is uncertain. CDR3 length: 13 amino acids. V was trimmed by 4 bases and J by 2 bases, leaving 6 bases between them. DNA for the CDR3: TGTGCCAGCAGTTCGGTGGGCAATCAGCCCCAGCATTTT. Protein: CASSSVGNQPQHF.

The V gene is TRBV10-2, the J gene TRBJ1-2; TRBD1 matches 9 bases. CDR1 and CDR2 from the germline V gene are WSHSY and SAAADI. The V gene end was trimmed by 5 bases and the J gene end by 3 bases; junction bases not matched to a gene: 10. The CDR3 contains 16 residues. The CDR3 DNA reads as TGCGCCAGCAGTAGGAACGGGACAGGGAAATACTATGGCTACACCTTC. It codes for CASSRNGTGKYYGYTF.

This clone was found once. The rearrangement links TRBV6-5 to TRBJ2-7, with TRBD1 identical over 8 bases. CDR1 and CDR2 (germline): MNHEY, SVGAGI. The CDR3 is 14 residues long. V lost 6 bases and J lost 4; bases outside the gene matches: 8. The CDR3 is CASRSRQGRYEQYF. The CDR3 DNA sequence: TGTGCCAGCAGGTCCCGACAGGGGAGGTACGAGCAGTACTTC.

This clone was detected once. This chain joins TRBV10-3 and TRBJ1-2, with unresolved D. The CDR3 is made up of 12 amino acids. The germline gives CDR1 ENHRY, CDR2 SYGVKD. The V and J ends lost 5 bases and 8 bases respectively, with 12 bases between them. CDR3 sequence reads: CAISPQAYGYTF. In nucleotides, the CDR3 is TGTGCCATCAGTCCCCAGGCATACGGCTACACCTTC.

The J gene is TRBJ2-5, the V gene TRBV6-1, with D perhaps TRBD1 (5 bases). CDR3 size: 13 residues. The germline gives CDR1 MNHNS, CDR2 SASEGT. The V gene lost 3 bases and the J gene lost 7 bases, with 12 bases spanning the gap. The CDR3 protein is CASSDSPRGTQYF. The CDR3 DNA sequence: TGTGCCAGCAGTGATTCCCCTAGGGGGACCCAGTACTTC.

The chain combines TRBV10-3 with TRBJ1-1; TRBD1 matches 10 bases. There are 16 residues in the CDR3. Germline V gene sequence: CDR1 ENHRY, CDR2 SYGVKD. Losses at the gene ends were 7 bases for V and 6 bases for J; bases not matched to a gene: 14. CDR3 in amino acids: CAIKENPGTGDAEAFF. The CDR3 region has the DNA TGTGCCATCAAAGAGAACCCAGGGACAGGGGACGCTGAAGCTTTCTTT.

CDR3 amino acids: CARQSGGPNEQFF. Written as DNA, the CDR3 is TGCGCCAGGCAAAGCGGGGGGCCCAATGAGCAGTTCTTC. This chain joins TRBV5-1 and TRBJ2-1; 9 bases are shared with TRBD2. Germline CDR1 SGHRS, CDR2 YFSETQ. The CDR3 runs 13 residues. Losses at the gene ends were 8 bases for V and 6 bases for J; bases not matched to a gene: 6.

This chain uses TRBV13 with TRBJ2-6; 9 nucleotides match TRBD1. Germline V CDR1 and CDR2: PRHDT, FYEKMQ (reference sequence). The CDR3 length is 21 residues. V was clipped by 4 bases and J by 0 bases; unmatched bases: 16. This chain's CDR3 is CASSSKTPGQGNPSGANVLTF. The CDR3 nucleotides read TGTGCCAGCAGCTCCAAAACGCCGGGACAGGGTAATCCCTCTGGGGCCAACGTCCTGACTTTC.

The chain recombines TRBV5-6 with TRBJ1-3, with D perhaps matching TRBD1 (6 bases). The V end was cut by 0 bases, the J end by 7 bases, with 14 bases between. Germline V gene data show CDR1 as SGHDT and CDR2 as YYEEEE. The CDR3 has 15 residues. CDR3 nucleotide sequence: TGTGCCAGCAGCTTGGCCCAGGGGATGGTCAACACCATATATTTT. Residues: CASSLAQGMVNTIYF.

The chain has TRBV2 and TRBJ1-2, with 7 nucleotides matching TRBD1. The CDR3 extends over 12 amino acids. CDR1 and CDR2 from the germline V gene are SNHLY and FYNNEI. The CDR3: CATAPRGQGYTF. The CDR3 nucleotides are TGTGCTACCGCCCCCCGGGGACAGGGCTACACCTTC.

CDR3 in DNA: TGTGCCAGCAGCTCGTTACAGGGGCGTAGCACTGAAGCTTTCTTT. Its protein is CASSSLQGRSTEAFF. The V and J genes are TRBV5-5 and TRBJ1-1; 7 bases fit TRBD1. There are 15 residues in the CDR3. J gave up 4 bases and V 3 bases, and 9 bases lay outside the gene matches. Germline-derived CDR1 and CDR2 are SGHKS and YYEKEE (reference sequence).

The chain couples TRBV2 to TRBJ2-3, with D tentatively TRBD2 (5 bases). The CDR3 is 14 amino acids. V lost 9 bases, J lost 5 bases, and 18 bases lay in between. Germline V lookup: CDR1 SNHLY, CDR2 FYNNEI. DNA of the CDR3: TGTGCCAGAGGAGCACGAGACTACCAAGATACGCAGTATTTT. It codes for CARGARDYQDTQYF.

The chain joins TRBV6-5 to TRBJ1-5, with D tentatively TRBD1 (5 bases). The germline V gene has CDR1 MNHEY and CDR2 SVGAGI. Trimming took off 8 bases at V and 11 bases at J, with 22 bases between the two ends. The CDR3 contains 14 residues. This CDR3 reads CASLGGVPHQAQHF. The CDR3 DNA follows: TGTGCCAGCCTCGGGGGGGTGCCCCATCAAGCCCAGCATTTT.

V and J are TRBV20-1 and TRBJ1-5; TRBD1 is a possible D gene (6 bases). The V end lost 3 bases, the J end lost 1 base, and 13 bases lay between the germline ends. The V gene's germline CDR1 is DFQATT and CDR2 SNEGSKA (reference sequence). This CDR3 is built from 15 residues. The CDR3 DNA sequence: TGCAGTGCTAGTCTTGTGACAGGAAGCAATCAGCCCCAGCATTTT. Translated, it gives CSASLVTGSNQPQHF.